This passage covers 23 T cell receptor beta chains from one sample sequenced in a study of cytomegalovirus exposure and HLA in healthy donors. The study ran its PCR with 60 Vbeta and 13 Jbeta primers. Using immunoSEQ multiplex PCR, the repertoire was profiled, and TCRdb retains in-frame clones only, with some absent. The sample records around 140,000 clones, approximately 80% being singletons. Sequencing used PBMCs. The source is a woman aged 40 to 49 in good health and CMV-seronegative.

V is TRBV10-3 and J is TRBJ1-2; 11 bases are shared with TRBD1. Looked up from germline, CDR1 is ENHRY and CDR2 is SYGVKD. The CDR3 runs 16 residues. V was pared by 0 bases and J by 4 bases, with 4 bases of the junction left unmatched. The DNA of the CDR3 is TGTGCCATCAGTGAGTCTCGGACAGGGGGCTCCTATGGCTACACCTTC. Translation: CAISESRTGGSYGYTF.

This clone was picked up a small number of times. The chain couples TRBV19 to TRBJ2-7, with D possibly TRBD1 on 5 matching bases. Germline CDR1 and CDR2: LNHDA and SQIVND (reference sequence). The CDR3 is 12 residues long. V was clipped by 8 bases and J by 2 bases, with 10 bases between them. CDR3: CASVGAPYEQYF. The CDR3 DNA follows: TGTGCCAGTGTTGGGGCTCCCTACGAGCAGTACTTC.

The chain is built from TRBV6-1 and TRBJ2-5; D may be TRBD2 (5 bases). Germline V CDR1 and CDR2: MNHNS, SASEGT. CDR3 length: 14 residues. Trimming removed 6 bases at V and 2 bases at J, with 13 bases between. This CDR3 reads CASSILAWQETQYF. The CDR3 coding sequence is TGTGCCAGCAGCATTCTAGCCTGGCAAGAGACCCAGTACTTC.

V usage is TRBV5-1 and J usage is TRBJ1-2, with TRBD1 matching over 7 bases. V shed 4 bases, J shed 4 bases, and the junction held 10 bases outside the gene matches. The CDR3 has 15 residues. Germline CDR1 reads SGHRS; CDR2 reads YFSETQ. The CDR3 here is CASSPWTGGLYGYTF. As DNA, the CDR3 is TGCGCCAGCAGCCCATGGACAGGAGGGCTCTATGGCTACACCTTC.

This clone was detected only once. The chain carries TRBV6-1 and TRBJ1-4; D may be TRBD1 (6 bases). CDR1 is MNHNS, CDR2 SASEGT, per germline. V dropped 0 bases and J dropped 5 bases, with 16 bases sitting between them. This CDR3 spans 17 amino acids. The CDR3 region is CASSEATGSKINEKLFF. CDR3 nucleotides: TGTGCCAGCAGTGAAGCGACAGGCAGCAAGATCAATGAAAAACTGTTTTTT.

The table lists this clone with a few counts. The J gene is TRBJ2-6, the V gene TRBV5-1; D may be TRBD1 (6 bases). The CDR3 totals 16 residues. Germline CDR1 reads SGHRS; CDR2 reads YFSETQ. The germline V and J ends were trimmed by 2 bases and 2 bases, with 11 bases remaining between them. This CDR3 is CASSLQGFPGANVLTF. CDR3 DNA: TGCGCCAGCAGCTTACAGGGCTTCCCTGGGGCCAACGTCCTGACTTTC.

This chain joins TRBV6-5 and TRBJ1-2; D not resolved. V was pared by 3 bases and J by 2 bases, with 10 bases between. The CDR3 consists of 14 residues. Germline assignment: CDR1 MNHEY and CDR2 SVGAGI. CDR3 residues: CASSYTRLNYGYTF. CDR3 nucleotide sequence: TGTGCCAGCAGTTATACTCGTTTGAACTATGGCTACACCTTC.

CDR3 amino acids: CASSSRGDTQYF. CDR3 sequence (DNA): TGTGCCAGCAGCTCCCGGGGGGATACGCAGTATTTT. This chain uses TRBV6-6 with TRBJ2-3, with D possibly matching TRBD2 (6 bases). The CDR3 runs to 12 residues. CDR1 and CDR2 from the germline V gene are MNHNY and SVGAGI (reference sequence). V gave up 6 bases and J gave up 6 bases, with 10 bases separating them.

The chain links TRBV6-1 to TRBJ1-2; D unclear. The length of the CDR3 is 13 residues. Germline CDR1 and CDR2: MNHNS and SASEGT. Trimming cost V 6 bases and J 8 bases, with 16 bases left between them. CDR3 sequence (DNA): TGTGCCAGCAGAGAAACAGTGCCTCTGGGCTACACCTTC. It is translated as CASRETVPLGYTF.

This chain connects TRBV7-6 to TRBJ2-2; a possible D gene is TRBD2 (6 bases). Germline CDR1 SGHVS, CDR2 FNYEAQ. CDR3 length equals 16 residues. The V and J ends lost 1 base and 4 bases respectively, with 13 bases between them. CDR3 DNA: TGTGCCAGCAGCTTAGTAGGCGGGGTCAGCACCGGGGAGCTGTTTTTT. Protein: CASSLVGGVSTGELFF. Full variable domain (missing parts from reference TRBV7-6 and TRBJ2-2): GAGVSQSPRYKVTKRGQDVALRCDPISGHVSLYWYRQALGQGPEFLTYFNYEAQQDKSGLPNDRFSAERPEGSISTLTIQRTEQRDSAMYRCASSLVGGVSTGELFFGEGSRLTVL.

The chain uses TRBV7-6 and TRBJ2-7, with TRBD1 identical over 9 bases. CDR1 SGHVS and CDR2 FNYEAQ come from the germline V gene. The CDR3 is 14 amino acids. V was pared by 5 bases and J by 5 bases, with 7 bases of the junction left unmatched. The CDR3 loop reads CASSPNRGHHEQYF. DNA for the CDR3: TGTGCCAGCAGCCCGAACAGGGGGCACCACGAGCAGTACTTC.

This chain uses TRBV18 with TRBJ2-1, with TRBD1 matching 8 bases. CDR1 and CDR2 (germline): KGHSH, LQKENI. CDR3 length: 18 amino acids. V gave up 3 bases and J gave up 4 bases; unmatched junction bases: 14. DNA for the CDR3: TGTGCCAGCTCACCCCAAGGCCCCAGTAGGACAGGGTACAATGAGCAGTTCTTC. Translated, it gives CASSPQGPSRTGYNEQFF. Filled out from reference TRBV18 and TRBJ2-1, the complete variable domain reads NAGVMQNPRHLVRRRGQEARLRCSPMKGHSHVYWYRQLPEEGLKFMVYLQKENIIDESGMPKERFSAEFPKEGPSILRIQQVVRGDSAAYFCASSPQGPSRTGYNEQFFGPGTRLTVL.

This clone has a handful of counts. This chain's CDR3 is CASSLVAGPGNEQFF. In DNA, the CDR3 is TGTGCCAGCAGCTTAGTGGCGGGCCCGGGGAATGAGCAGTTCTTC. The genes are TRBV7-9 and TRBJ2-1; weak D call: TRBD2 (5 bases). Germline V gives CDR1 SEHNR, CDR2 FQNEAQ (reference sequence). Deletions cut 1 base from V and 7 bases from J, with 14 bases between. This CDR3 is built from 15 residues.

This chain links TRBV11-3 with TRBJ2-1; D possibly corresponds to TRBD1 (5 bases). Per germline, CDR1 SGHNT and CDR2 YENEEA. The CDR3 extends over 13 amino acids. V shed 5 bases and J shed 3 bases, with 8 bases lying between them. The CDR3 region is CASSRDSYNEQFF. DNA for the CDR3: TGTGCCAGCAGCCGTGACAGCTACAATGAGCAGTTCTTC.

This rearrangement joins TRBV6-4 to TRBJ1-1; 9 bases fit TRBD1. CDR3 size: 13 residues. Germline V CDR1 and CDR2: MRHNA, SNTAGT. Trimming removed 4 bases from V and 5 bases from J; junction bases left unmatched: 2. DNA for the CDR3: TGTGCCAGCAGTGCGACAGGGGGGACTGAAGCTTTCTTT. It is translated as CASSATGGTEAFF.

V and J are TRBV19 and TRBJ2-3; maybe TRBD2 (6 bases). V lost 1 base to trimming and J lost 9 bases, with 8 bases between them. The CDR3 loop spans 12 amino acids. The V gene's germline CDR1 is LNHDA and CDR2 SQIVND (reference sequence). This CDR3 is CASSIVGGTQYF. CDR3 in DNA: TGTGCCAGTAGTATAGTCGGGGGAACGCAGTATTTT.

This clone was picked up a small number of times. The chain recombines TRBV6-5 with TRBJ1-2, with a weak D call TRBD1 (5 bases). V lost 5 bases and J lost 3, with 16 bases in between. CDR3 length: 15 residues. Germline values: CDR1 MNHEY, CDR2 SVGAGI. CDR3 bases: TGTGCCAGCAGTGGTTCGTTGGGGGGGGACTATGGCTACACCTTC. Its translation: CASSGSLGGDYGYTF.

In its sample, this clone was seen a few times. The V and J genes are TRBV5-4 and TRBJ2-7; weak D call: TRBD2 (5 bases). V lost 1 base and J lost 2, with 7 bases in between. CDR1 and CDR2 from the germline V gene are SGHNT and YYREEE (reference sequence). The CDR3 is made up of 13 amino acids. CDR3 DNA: TGTGCCAGCAGCTTGAAGGGAGCCTACGAGCAGTACTTC. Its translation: CASSLKGAYEQYF.

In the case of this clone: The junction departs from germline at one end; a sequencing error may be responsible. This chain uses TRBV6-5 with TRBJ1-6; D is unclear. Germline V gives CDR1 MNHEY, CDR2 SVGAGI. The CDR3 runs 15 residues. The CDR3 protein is CASRFGSSYNSPLHF. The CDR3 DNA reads TGTGCCAGCAGGTTCGGGAGCTCATATAACTCACCCCTCCACTTT.

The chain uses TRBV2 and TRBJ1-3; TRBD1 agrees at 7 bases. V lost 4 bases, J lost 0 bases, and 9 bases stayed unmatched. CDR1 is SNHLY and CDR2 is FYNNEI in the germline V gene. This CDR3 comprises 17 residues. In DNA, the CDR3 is TGTGCCAGCAGTGCTCCAGACAGGGTCAGCTCTGGAAACACCATATATTTT. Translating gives CASSAPDRVSSGNTIYF.

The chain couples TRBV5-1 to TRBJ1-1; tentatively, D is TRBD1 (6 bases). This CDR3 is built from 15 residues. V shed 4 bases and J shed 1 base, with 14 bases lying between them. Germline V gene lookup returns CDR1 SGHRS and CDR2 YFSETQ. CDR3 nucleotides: TGCGCCAGCAGCCCGAGGGGGGGGACGAACACTGAAGCTTTCTTT. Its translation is CASSPRGGTNTEAFF. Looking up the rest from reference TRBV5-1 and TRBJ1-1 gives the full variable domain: KAGVTQTPRYLIKTRGQQVTLSCSPISGHRSVSWYQQTPGQGLQFLFEYFSETQRNKGNFPGRFSGRQFSNSRSEMNVSTLELGDSALYLCASSPRGGTNTEAFFGQGTRLTVV.

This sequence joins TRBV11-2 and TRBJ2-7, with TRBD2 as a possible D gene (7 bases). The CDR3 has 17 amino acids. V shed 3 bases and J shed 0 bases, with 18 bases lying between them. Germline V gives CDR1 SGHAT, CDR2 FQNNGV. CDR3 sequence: CASSFGGGLRYSYEQYF. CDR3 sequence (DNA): TGTGCCAGCAGCTTTGGGGGGGGGCTAAGATACTCCTACGAGCAGTACTTC.

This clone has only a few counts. CDR3 amino acids: CASSHGTGSYNSPLHF. As DNA, the CDR3 is TGCGCCAGCAGCCACGGGACAGGCTCCTATAATTCACCCCTCCACTTT. V is TRBV5-1 and J is TRBJ1-6; 8 bases align to TRBD1. Germline V gene lookup returns CDR1 SGHRS and CDR2 YFSETQ. The trim removed 4 bases at V and 0 bases at J, leaving 3 bases unmatched. The CDR3 runs to 16 residues.